This T cell receptor beta chain is from a study of Tregs in tolerant kidney transplant recipients. General study findings and limits: No direct test of biological reproducibility was done here.

Mixed chimerism was transient after nonmyeloablative marrow transplants from related graft donors. Profiling relied on immunoSEQ multiplex PCR, and the TCRdb table lists in-frame clones only, not all of them. This table holds around 64,000 clones, 80% to 90% found once. Of note for this clone: The antigen remains undetermined.

The CDR3 has 14 residues. V was trimmed by 4 bases and J by 2 bases, leaving 14 bases between them. CDR1 is GTSNPN and CDR2 is SVGIG in the germline V gene (reference sequence). The source is a human patient who received a combined kidney and bone marrow transplant. The graft donor may have given rise to some T cells. The chain uses TRBV30 and TRBJ1-2, with D perhaps TRBD1 (5 bases). The source was CD4+ T cells from blood (PBMCs), collected 6 months after the transplant. Here the CDR3 reads CAWTVLGGNYGYTF. In DNA, the CDR3 is TGTGCCTGGACGGTTCTCGGGGGGAACTATGGCTACACCTTC.